This section outlines one TCR beta chain sequence together with its context. Germline V lookup: CDR1 MRHNA, CDR2 SNTAGT. This CDR3 contains 15 residues. With 6 bases clipped from V and 2 bases from J, the junction kept 7 bases outside the gene matches. In the original processing: For nucleated cells, counts were estimated from reference gene primer amplification. TCRdb keeps only in-frame clones here, not all; method: immunoSEQ multiplex PCR. V, J and clone size reflect that table, while D and trimming were determined from the DNA. The sample holds some 110,000 clones, roughly 83% seen once. This record comes from a study of blood T cell repertoires in COVID-19. On the study more broadly: The United States, Italy and Spain supplied acute and convalescent COVID-19 samples. Sources were T cells, B-cell-depleted T cells, or PBMCs; the material itself was cDNA or gDNA.

The clonotype was recovered from a human donor in a cohort sampled during active COVID-19. Sequenced input: peripheral blood. The rearrangement joins TRBV6-4 to TRBJ2-3; the match to TRBD2 covers 8 bases. In DNA form, the CDR3 reads TGTGCCAGCAGCCCGACTAGCGTAAACACAGATACGCAGTATTTT. This gives the protein CASSPTSVNTDTQYF.